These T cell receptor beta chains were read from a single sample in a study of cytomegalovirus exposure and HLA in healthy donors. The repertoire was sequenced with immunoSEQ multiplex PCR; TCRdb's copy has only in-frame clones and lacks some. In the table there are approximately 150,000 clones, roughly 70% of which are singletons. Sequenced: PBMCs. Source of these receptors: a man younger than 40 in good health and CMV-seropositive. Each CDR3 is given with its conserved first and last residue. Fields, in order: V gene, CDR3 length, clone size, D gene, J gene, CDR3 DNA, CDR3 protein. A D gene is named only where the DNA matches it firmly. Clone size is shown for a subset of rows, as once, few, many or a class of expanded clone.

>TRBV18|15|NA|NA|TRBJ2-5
TGTGCCAGCTCACCCTCAGCAGGGCAACAAGAGACCCAGTACTTC
CASSPSAGQQETQYF
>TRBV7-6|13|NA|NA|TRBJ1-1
TGTGCCAGCAGCTTAGAGAGGTCAACTGAAGCTTTCTTT
CASSLERSTEAFF
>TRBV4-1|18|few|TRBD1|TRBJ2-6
TGCGCCAGCAGCCAACTTTCGGGACAGTTATCTGGGGCCAACGTCCTGACTTTC
CASSQLSGQLSGANVLTF
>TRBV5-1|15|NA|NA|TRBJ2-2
TGCGCCAGCAGCTTCGGCGGAATGGCCACCGGGGAGCTGTTTTTT
CASSFGGMATGELFF
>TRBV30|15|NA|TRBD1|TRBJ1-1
TGTGCCTGGAGCCTCAGGGGGGCGTATTGGACTGAAGCTTTCTTT
CAWSLRGAYWTEAFF
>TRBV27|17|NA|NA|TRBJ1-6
TGTGCCAGCAGAAAGGGGTCAAGTATCCCTCGAAATTCACCCCTCCACTTT
CASRKGSSIPRNSPLHF
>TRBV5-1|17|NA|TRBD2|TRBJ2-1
TGCGCCAGCAGCTTATCTAGGCGGGAGGGTTTTCGAAATGAGCAGTTCTTC
CASSLSRREGFRNEQFF
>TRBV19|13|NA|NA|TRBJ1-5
TGTGCCAGCTCAGGGGAGGGAAAACAGCCCCAGCATTTT
CASSGEGKQPQHF
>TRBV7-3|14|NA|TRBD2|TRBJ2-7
TGTGCCAGCAGCTTAGCGGGAGGGATGGACGAGCAGTACTTC
CASSLAGGMDEQYF
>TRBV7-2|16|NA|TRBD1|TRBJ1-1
TGTGCCAGCAGCTTTCCTTGGACAGGAGTGAGGGCTGAAGCTTTCTTT
CASSFPWTGVRAEAFF
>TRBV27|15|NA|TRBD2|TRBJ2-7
TGTGCCAGCAGTATAGGGGGACTAGCGAGTTACGAGCAGTACTTC
CASSIGGLASYEQYF
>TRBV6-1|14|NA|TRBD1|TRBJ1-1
TGTGCCAGCCACAGGGGTGGCAGTGGAACTGAAGCTTTCTTT
CASHRGGSGTEAFF
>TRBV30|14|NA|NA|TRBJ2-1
TGTGCCTGGAAGCGGCGGCAACCCTACAATGAGCAGTTCTTC
CAWKRRQPYNEQFF
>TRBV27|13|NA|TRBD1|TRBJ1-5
TGTGCCAGTTCAGGGGGATTCAATCAGCCCCAGCATTTT
CASSGGFNQPQHF
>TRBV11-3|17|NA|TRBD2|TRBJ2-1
TGTGCCAGCAGCCCCTCCTCGGCTAGCGGGAAATACAATGAGCAGTTCTTC
CASSPSSASGKYNEQFF
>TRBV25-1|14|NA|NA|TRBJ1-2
TGTGCCAGCAGTGGAGCAGGGCCTAACTATGGCTACACCTTC
CASSGAGPNYGYTF
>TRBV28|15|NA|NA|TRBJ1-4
TGTGCCAGCAGTTTACTCAGGACAGCTTATGAAAAACTGTTTTTT
CASSLLRTAYEKLFF
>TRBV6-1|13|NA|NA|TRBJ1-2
TGTGCCAGCGTAGGGGGATGGGTTAATGGCTACACCTTC
CASVGGWVNGYTF
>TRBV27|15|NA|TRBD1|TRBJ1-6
TGTGCCAGCAGTCCCCGGACAGGGATAAATTCACCCCTCCACTTT
CASSPRTGINSPLHF
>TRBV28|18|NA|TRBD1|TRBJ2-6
TGTGCCAGCAGTTCCGGGACAGGTTTGCCCTCTGGGGCCAACGTCCTGACTTTC
CASSSGTGLPSGANVLTF
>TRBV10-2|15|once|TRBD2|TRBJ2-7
TGCGCCAGCACCCTAGCGGGGCCTAGCTCCTACGAGCAGTACTTC
CASTLAGPSSYEQYF
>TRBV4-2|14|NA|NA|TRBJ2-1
TGTGCCAGCAGCCAAAGGCGGGCAGCTGGTGAGCAGTTCTTC
CASSQRRAAGEQFF